Each of the 13 T cell receptor beta chains below was sequenced from the same sample in a study of cytomegalovirus exposure and HLA in healthy donors. Repertoires were generated with immunoSEQ multiplex PCR, while TCRdb's copy carries only in-frame clones and drops some. This sample yields some 170,000 clones, of which around nine tenths are seen a single time; 2% to 3% belongs to the top ten. What was sequenced was PBMCs. The receptors come from a man between 18 and 29 years old in good health and CMV-seropositive.

A single count supports this clone. V and J are TRBV6-5 and TRBJ2-1, with 10 bases that match TRBD1. With V trimmed by 5 bases and J by 15 bases, 7 bases remained unmatched. CDR1 MNHEY and CDR2 SVGAGI come from the germline V gene. The CDR3 has 12 amino acids. In nucleotides, the CDR3 is TGTGCCAGCAGTGGGAGGACAGGGGGTCTGTTCTTC. Its protein is CASSGRTGGLFF.

This chain links TRBV27 with TRBJ1-2; tentatively, D is TRBD1 (5 bases). CDR1 and CDR2 from the germline V gene are MNHEY and SMNVEV (reference sequence). V was trimmed by 7 bases and J by 6 bases, leaving 15 bases between them. This CDR3 comprises 13 residues. The CDR3 sequence is CASNFLRGNGYTF. Here the CDR3 DNA reads TGTGCCAGCAATTTCCTCCGGGGGAATGGCTACACCTTC.

The chain uses TRBV10-3 and TRBJ2-3; TRBD1 agrees at 11 bases. Trimming removed 4 bases from V and 0 bases from J; junction bases left unmatched: 3. This CDR3 region has 16 residues. Germline V lookup: CDR1 ENHRY, CDR2 SYGVKD. CDR3 in DNA: TGTGCCATCAGTGCGGGGACAGGGGGTAGCACAGATACGCAGTATTTT. This codes for CAISAGTGGSTDTQYF.

The chain combines TRBV6-6 with TRBJ2-5; 7 bases match TRBD1. CDR1 MNHNY and CDR2 SVGAGI come from the germline V gene (reference sequence). V lost 0 bases to trimming and J lost 5 bases; unmatched junction nucleotides: 3. The CDR3 spans 14 residues. The CDR3 spells CASSYSARGETQYF. The CDR3 bases are TGTGCCAGCAGTTACTCTGCCAGGGGGGAGACCCAGTACTTC.

This clone has more than one count but fewer than ten. V is TRBV7-9 and J is TRBJ1-6; D possibly corresponds to TRBD1 (6 bases). This CDR3 comprises 13 residues. The germline V gene encodes CDR1 SEHNR and CDR2 FQNEAQ (reference sequence). V lost 5 bases to trimming and J lost 8 bases, with 10 bases between them. CDR3 sequence (DNA): TGTGCCAGCAGCCCAGGACAGTATTCACCCCTCCACTTT. It encodes CASSPGQYSPLHF.

The genes are TRBV6-5 and TRBJ1-1; 10 bases agree with TRBD1. Per the germline V gene, CDR1 is MNHEY and CDR2 is SVGAGI. The CDR3 is 13 residues long. Germline trimming cut 7 bases from V and 6 bases from J; bases unmatched to any gene: 5. CDR3 protein: CASIRTGGSEAFF. The CDR3 DNA sequence: TGTGCCAGCATCCGGACAGGGGGTTCTGAAGCTTTCTTT.

The CDR3 loop reads CASSGLAGGRGEQYF. The CDR3 region has the DNA TGTGCCAGCAGCGGACTAGCGGGGGGGCGGGGCGAGCAGTACTTC. The chain links TRBV9 to TRBJ2-7; 14 bases match TRBD2. The CDR3 loop spans 15 amino acids. V trimming: 3 bases; J trimming: 6 bases; junction bases outside the gene matches: 5. The germline gives CDR1 SGDLS, CDR2 YYNGEE.

The chain recombines TRBV19 with TRBJ2-4, with D uncertain. Germline V gene sequence: CDR1 LNHDA, CDR2 SQIVND (reference sequence). Between the trimmed V and J ends, which lost 1 base and 0 bases, there was a span of 7 bases. This CDR3 contains 15 residues. In DNA, the CDR3 is TGTGCCAGTAGTATAGGACTTCTAGCCAAAAACATTCAGTACTTC. Its translation: CASSIGLLAKNIQYF.

The V gene is TRBV7-8, the J gene TRBJ2-1; 10 bases are a match to TRBD2. The CDR3 spans 15 residues. Germline assignment: CDR1 SGHVS and CDR2 FQNEAQ. V gave up 5 bases and J gave up 7 bases; unmatched junction bases: 8. The CDR3 nucleotides are TGTGCCAGCAGCCCCCTAGCGGGAGTCCATAATGAGCAGTTCTTC. Protein: CASSPLAGVHNEQFF.

V and J are TRBV19 and TRBJ1-5; D is unclear. Trimming removed 0 bases from V and 6 bases from J, with 15 bases in between. Germline CDR1 LNHDA, CDR2 SQIVND (reference sequence). The CDR3 consists of 16 residues. CDR3 nucleotide sequence: TGTGCCAGTAGTATAGATAAGGTTGCAGGAACTCAGCCCCAGCATTTT. As protein: CASSIDKVAGTQPQHF. Combining the CDR3 with reference TRBV19 and TRBJ1-5 gives the whole variable domain DGGITQSPKYLFRKEGQNVTLSCEQNLNHDAMYWYRQDPGQGLRLIYYSQIVNDFQKGDIAEGYSVSREKKESFPLTVTSAQKNPTAFYLCASSIDKVAGTQPQHFGDGTRLSIL.

The chain carries TRBV19 and TRBJ1-6, with 7 nucleotides matching TRBD1. The CDR3 sequence is 15 residues long. CDR1 and CDR2 from the germline V gene are LNHDA and SQIVND (reference sequence). The junction had 4 bases not matched to a gene; V was cut back by 1 base and J by 7 bases. The CDR3 coding sequence is TGTGCCAGTAGTATAGGTCAGGGGGGCAATTCACCCCTCCACTTT. It codes for CASSIGQGGNSPLHF.

This chain links TRBV2 with TRBJ1-2; D gene uncertain. There are 12 residues in the CDR3. CDR1 is SNHLY, CDR2 FYNNEI, per germline. Deletions cut 5 bases from V and 6 bases from J, with 10 bases between. The CDR3 is CASSSLQDGYTF. Written as DNA, the CDR3 is TGTGCCAGCAGTTCACTTCAGGATGGCTACACCTTC.

The chain employs TRBV6-1 and TRBJ2-7, with 7 bases aligning to TRBD1. This CDR3 region has 14 residues. The V and J ends lost 4 bases and 2 bases, in that order; junction bases with no gene match: 5. Germline assignment: CDR1 MNHNS and CDR2 SASEGT. The chain's CDR3 is CASSVRDRAYEQYF. DNA for the CDR3: TGTGCCAGCAGTGTACGGGACAGAGCCTACGAGCAGTACTTC.